The clone carrying this T cell receptor (beta chain) occurred a few times. What it recognizes is unknown. The CDR3 is made up of 15 amino acids. Trimming left V 0 bases short and J 3 bases short, with 9 bases between. Germline CDR1 and CDR2: LGHDT and YNNKEL (reference sequence). The data originate from a study of CD8 T cells in ankylosing spondylitis. Notes on the study in general: Peripheral blood samples showed relatively rare disease-linked clones, and these clones were CD8+. Matched ankylosing spondylitis synovial fluid reportedly showed significant enrichment of disease-linked clones. Earlier studies detected some motif variants in reactive arthritis synovial fluid and blood. There was a TCR beta motif, made of several highly homologous variants, that appeared characteristic of ankylosing spondylitis blood.

For TCR beta, libraries came from quantitative 5'-RACE with molecular barcodes. TCRdb re-called the 5' RACE reads through MiXCR, storing one row per CDR3 protein. The sample holds about 540,000 distinct CDR3 sequences, about 13% seen once. The origin of this receptor is a male donor with ankylosing spondylitis. The sequencing input was blood, either unsorted or a sorted T cell fraction (not recorded which). The chain recombines TRBV3-1 with TRBJ1-5; D is unclear. In DNA, the CDR3 is TGTGCCAGCAGCCAAGAAATGGGGTACAATCAGCCCCAGCATTTT. It encodes CASSQEMGYNQPQHF.